Listed below are T cell receptor beta chains from one sample, sequenced in a study of graft-versus-host responses after intestinal transplantation. What these receptors recognize is not known. Assay used: immunoSEQ multiplex PCR; TCRdb lists only in-frame clones, some missing. The sample shows 93,000 or so clones, 93% of them seen only once. This specimen was unstimulated CD8+ T cells sorted from spleen or lymph node cells, taken before intestinal transplant. Receptors originate from a human donor who received an intestinal transplant. CDR3s include the opening cysteine and the closing phenylalanine or tryptophan. Clone sizes are given selectively: once, few, many, or a class where the clone is expanded.

abundance	v_gene	j_gene	CDR3aa
NA	TRBV5-4	TRBJ1-2	CASSLDGGIEGYTF
NA	TRBV27	TRBJ2-7	CASSWRQTYEQYF
NA	TRBV6-5	TRBJ1-2	CASSYVSSGFDGYTF
NA	TRBV4-1	TRBJ2-7	CASSLQGGGYEQYF
NA	TRBV7-9	TRBJ2-3	CASSLVPGGTQYF
NA	TRBV1	TRBJ2-1	CTSSQSTGGAGLLRNNEQFF
NA	TRBV7-9	TRBJ1-1	CASSLIQAEAFF
once	TRBV2	TRBJ1-6	CASSDWGGNSPLHF
NA	TRBV29-1	TRBJ1-1	CSVWTGETEAFF
NA	TRBV13	TRBJ2-2	CASSGTRNAPGELFF
NA	TRBV6-1	TRBJ1-3	CASSDSGFGNTIYF
NA	TRBV27	TRBJ1-6	CASSSKAGLEKSRALHF
NA	TRBV10-3	TRBJ2-1	CAISEPGPHNEQFF
NA	TRBV13	TRBJ1-1	CATKGREPEAFF
NA	TRBV4-1	TRBJ2-5	CASSLQGPLLAGVKETQYF
NA	TRBV11-3	TRBJ1-1	CASRSRIATNTEAFF
once	TRBV6-1	TRBJ2-3	CASSEGQGATDTQYF
NA	TRBV7-6	TRBJ2-2	CASSSVQGTGELFF
NA	TRBV27	TRBJ1-1	CASSPLGQGYRNTEAFF
NA	TRBV5-6	TRBJ2-4	CASSFGTGMVHQYF
NA	TRBV27	TRBJ2-5	CASSYLGVAGVLGTQYF
NA	TRBV25-1	TRBJ2-2	CASSPGSTGELFF
NA	TRBV27	TRBJ2-1	CASSLLGRSDEQFF
NA	TRBV9	TRBJ2-2	CASSTSSEAANTGELFF
NA	TRBV4-2	TRBJ2-5	CASSLRTGTGAVETQYF
NA	TRBV5-6	TRBJ1-4	CASSLTGTTNEKLFF
NA	TRBV19	TRBJ2-7	CASSMVQDRDYEQYF
NA	TRBV6-5	TRBJ2-3	CASSPGPGTDTQYF
NA	TRBV4-1	TRBJ2-5	CASSGTSGGETQYF
NA	TRBV6-1	TRBJ1-1	CASSQTGEAFF
NA	TRBV2	TRBJ2-7	CASREKTGTGVFEQYF
once	TRBV30	TRBJ2-5	CAWRVNQETQYF
NA	TRBV19	TRBJ1-1	CASSGSGTGYPEAFF
NA	TRBV2	TRBJ2-7	CASRYGQGLMEQYF
NA	TRBV13	TRBJ2-7	CASSLMDHYEQYF
few	TRBV6-4	TRBJ2-3	CASSDSPGATDTQYF
NA	TRBV7-6	TRBJ1-5	CASSLGGENQPQHF
NA	TRBV2	TRBJ1-1	CASSEALMNTEAFF
once	TRBV6-5	TRBJ1-2	CASSYGGAGGYTF
once	TRBV4-1	TRBJ2-1	CASSQRSGGPTFYNEQFF
NA	TRBV4-1	TRBJ2-4	CASSQEEGFENIQYF
NA	TRBV13	TRBJ1-1	CASSTTQGPGTEAFF
NA	TRBV4-1	TRBJ1-4	CASSQEGTALGEKLFF
NA	TRBV5-6	TRBJ1-1	CASSFQNTEAFF
once	TRBV6-5	TRBJ2-6	CASSYGGSGANVLTF